This entry concerns a single TCR beta chain. The sample is drawn from a study of technical replicates of blood from a few donors. The assay was immunoSEQ multiplex PCR, and TCRdb's table has in-frame clones only and misses some. The sample records about 83,000 clones, around nine tenths being singletons. The clonotype was recovered from a human donor in good health. Sample: T cells isolated from PBMCs.

CDR3 sequence reads: CASSRQGLHF. Written as DNA, the CDR3 is TGTGCCAGCAGTCGACAGGGTTTGCATTTT. The chain recombines TRBV28 with TRBJ1-5; TRBD1 matches at 7 bases. CDR3 length: 10 amino acids. J gave up 15 bases and V 5 bases, and 4 bases lay outside the gene matches. Per germline, CDR1 MDHEN and CDR2 SYDVKM.